The 6 T cell receptor beta chains below come from one sample, sequenced in a study of breast tumors, draining lymph nodes, adjacent tissues. TCRdb recomputed calls from the multiplex PCR reads with MiXCR, one row per CDR3 protein. The data show around 250,000 distinct CDR3 sequences, about 34% seen once. Axillary draining lymph nodes of breast cancer patients supplied the node samples. The sequencing sample was made of axillary lymph node tissue. These receptors all come from a female donor with breast cancer. Some clones in this sample may be carry-over from other donors' samples.

This clonotype was recorded at least ten times. The chain links TRBV20-1 to TRBJ1-5; 8 nucleotides align to TRBD1. Looked up from germline, CDR1 is DFQATT and CDR2 is SNEGSKA (reference sequence). V gave up 3 bases and J gave up 3 bases; unmatched junction bases: 4. The CDR3 is 14 amino acids. The CDR3 spells CSASRQGINQPQHF. The CDR3 DNA sequence: TGCAGTGCTAGCAGACAGGGGATCAATCAGCCCCAGCATTTT.

This clonotype appeared many times. The rearrangement joins TRBV5-1 to TRBJ2-2; TRBD2 aligns across 10 bases. With 4 bases clipped from V and 4 bases from J, the junction kept 10 bases outside the gene matches. Germline CDR1 SGHRS, CDR2 YFSETQ. This CDR3 is 17 amino acids long. The CDR3 protein is CASSLGLASSGTGELFF. The CDR3 DNA reads TGCGCCAGCAGCCTGGGACTAGCGTCGAGTGGCACCGGGGAGCTGTTTTTT.

Remarks on this clonotype: This sequence may be a read error, since a much larger clone differs from it by one base. The J gene is TRBJ2-7, the V gene TRBV7-8; unclear D gene. This CDR3 contains 13 residues. CDR1 and CDR2 (germline): SGHVS, FQNEAQ. In nucleotides, the CDR3 is TGTACCTGGAGTGTACTGAGTGTGGACGAGCAGTACTTC. Protein: CTWSVLSVDEQYF.

To note about this clonotype: Just one base apart from a much larger clone, this may be a read error. CDR3 loop: CSAGRGKETQYF. For the CDR3, the DNA is TGCAGTGCTGGAAGGGGGAAAGAGACCCAGTACTTC. This sequence joins TRBV20-1 and TRBJ2-5, with a tentative D call TRBD1 (6 bases). The CDR3 runs 12 residues. Germline V gives CDR1 DFQATT, CDR2 SNEGSKA (reference sequence). The V end lost 5 bases, the J end lost 3 bases, and 10 bases lay between the germline ends.

The CDR3 DNA reads TGTGCCAGCAGCCACCCTCCGACAGACTATGGCTACACCTTC. Amino acids: CASSHPPTDYGYTF. V is TRBV12-3 or TRBV12-4 and J is TRBJ1-2; possibly TRBD1 for D (5 bases). The CDR3 contains 14 residues. V was clipped by 6 bases and J by 3 bases, with 14 bases between them.

This clonotype was recorded at least ten times. At one end, the junction sequence differs from germline, possibly due to a read error. The chain uses TRBV2 and TRBJ1-5; TRBD1 agrees at 7 bases. Per the germline V gene, CDR1 is SNHLY and CDR2 is FYNNEI. This CDR3 spans 14 amino acids. Here the CDR3 DNA reads TGTGCCAACAGTAAAGGGACAGCAAATCAGCCCCAGCATTTT. It translates to CANSKGTANQPQHF.